These T cell receptor beta chains were read from a single sample in a study of identical twins. TCRdb called the 5' RACE reads again in MiXCR, with one record for every CDR3 protein. The sample shows 450,000 or so distinct CDR3 sequences, approximately 14% of them seen only once. This sample was also put to use in a study of yellow fever vaccine responses in identical twins.

Sequencing was carried out using CD4+ T cells sorted from blood. The receptors here all came from a woman between 18 and 29 years old in good health. Each CDR3 is given with its conserved first and last residue.

V: TRBV6-6
J: TRBJ2-2
CDR3: CASSYGRAAGELFF

V: TRBV6-1
J: TRBJ1-2
CDR3: CATRTRIDYGYTF

V: TRBV5-1
J: TRBJ2-7
CDR3: CASSPGQTYEQYF

V: TRBV12-5
J: TRBJ2-1
CDR3: CASAPGLAMDEQFF

V: TRBV10-3
J: TRBJ2-2
CDR3: CAIKERGGTNTGELFF

V: TRBV5-1
J: TRBJ1-1
CDR3: CASSSLRQGHSMNTEAFF

V: TRBV5-6
J: TRBJ2-3
CDR3: CASSLVKQRDRFTDTQYF

V: TRBV11-2
J: TRBJ2-7
CDR3: CASSLVSGPYEQYF

V: TRBV7-8
J: TRBJ2-7
CDR3: CASSVRGQPYEQYF

V: TRBV12-3/TRBV12-4
J: TRBJ2-7
CDR3: CASSLADSFYEQYF

V: TRBV15
J: TRBJ2-1
CDR3: CATSGDRGRLADSYNEQFF

V: TRBV6-5
J: TRBJ2-5
CDR3: CASSYRRGGLETQYF

V: TRBV30
J: TRBJ2-2
CDR3: CAWTPGTLTGELFF

V: TRBV3-1
J: TRBJ1-5
CDR3: CASSQDGGNQPQHF

V: TRBV19
J: TRBJ1-1
CDR3: CASNRRLSMNTEAFF

V: TRBV20-1
J: TRBJ2-5
CDR3: CSARNRGLAGVRETQYF

V: TRBV20-1
J: TRBJ1-5
CDR3: CSASAGTGKDQPQHF

V: TRBV11-2
J: TRBJ2-7
CDR3: CASSLVSGAGEQYF

V: TRBV12-3/TRBV12-4
J: TRBJ2-7
CDR3: CASSFGQVGYEQYF

V: TRBV7-9
J: TRBJ1-5
CDR3: CASNLIGSNQPQHF

V: TRBV20-1
J: TRBJ2-2
CDR3: CSARGPGELFF

V: TRBV12-3/TRBV12-4
J: TRBJ2-7
CDR3: CASTAQSPSYEQYF

V: TRBV28
J: TRBJ2-3
CDR3: CASSPIRTSTDTQYF

V: TRBV20-1
J: TRBJ2-3
CDR3: CSASFEEFITDTQYF

V: TRBV25-1
J: TRBJ2-7
CDR3: CASSAPGTITYEQYF

V: TRBV21-1
J: TRBJ1-5
CDR3: CASSTCHPSGEDSNQPQHF

V: TRBV4-3
J: TRBJ1-2
CDR3: CASSQPGTAYGYTF

V: TRBV18
J: TRBJ1-1
CDR3: CASSRETQNTEAFF

V: TRBV6-2/TRBV6-3
J: TRBJ1-1
CDR3: CASRLSTHFPTEAFF

V: TRBV29-1
J: TRBJ2-1
CDR3: CSGLTGNSYNEQFF

V: TRBV28
J: TRBJ2-6
CDR3: CASSSGFGTGANVLTF

V: TRBV20-1
J: TRBJ2-3
CDR3: CSASPGRASGSTDTQYF

V: TRBV18
J: TRBJ2-7
CDR3: CASSPLPNRVVYEQYF

V: TRBV20-1
J: TRBJ2-7
CDR3: CSTSGGAHYEQYF

V: TRBV24-1
J: TRBJ1-1
CDR3: CATSDPVNTEAFF

V: TRBV7-9
J: TRBJ2-1
CDR3: CASSLLAGVTLYEQFF

V: TRBV7-9
J: TRBJ2-7
CDR3: CASSFQKPYEQYF